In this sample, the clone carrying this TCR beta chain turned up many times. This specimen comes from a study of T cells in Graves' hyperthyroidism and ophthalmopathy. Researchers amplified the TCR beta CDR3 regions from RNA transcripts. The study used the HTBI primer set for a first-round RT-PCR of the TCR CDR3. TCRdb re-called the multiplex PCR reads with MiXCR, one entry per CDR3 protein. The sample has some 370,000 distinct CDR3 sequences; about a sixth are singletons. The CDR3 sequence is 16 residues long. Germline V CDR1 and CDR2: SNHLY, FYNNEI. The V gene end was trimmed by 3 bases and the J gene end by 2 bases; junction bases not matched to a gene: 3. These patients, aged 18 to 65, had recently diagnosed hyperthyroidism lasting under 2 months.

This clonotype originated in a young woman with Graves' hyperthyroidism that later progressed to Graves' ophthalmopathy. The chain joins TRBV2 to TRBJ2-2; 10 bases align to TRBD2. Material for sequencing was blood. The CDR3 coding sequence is TGTGCCAGCAGTGAGAGGACTAGCGGAAACACCGGGGAGCTGTTTTTT. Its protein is CASSERTSGNTGELFF.